Listed below are T cell receptor beta chains from one sample, sequenced in a study of OX40 agonist ivuxolimab in advanced cancers. Assay used: immunoSEQ multiplex PCR; TCRdb lists only in-frame clones, some missing. Of more than 45,000 clones listed, roughly 87% are singletons. The sequencing used CD4+ or CD8+ T cells sorted from blood, collected in a trial of the OX40 agonist ivuxolimab. The receptors derive from an adult with an advanced solid tumor such as melanoma, head and neck, liver or kidney cancer. CDR3s include the opening cysteine and the closing phenylalanine or tryptophan. A D gene is named only where the DNA matches it firmly. A clone size is listed for some rows: how often the clone was seen (once, few, many), or a class if it is expanded.

.	TRBV5-1	TRBJ2-7	16	.	CASSLADRSSSYEQYF	TGCGCCAGCAGCTTGGCCGACAGGTCGAGCTCCTACGAGCAGTACTTC
.	TRBV6-5	TRBJ1-1	12	.	CASSSGDTEAFF	TGTGCCAGCAGTTCGGGGGACACTGAAGCTTTCTTT
.	TRBV7-6	TRBJ2-7	14	TRBD2	CASSRWAGENEQYF	TGTGCCAGCAGCCGGTGGGCGGGAGAGAACGAGCAGTACTTC
.	TRBV19	TRBJ1-5	15	.	CASSISRAHNQPQHF	TGTGCCAGTAGTATAAGCCGGGCCCACAATCAGCCCCAGCATTTT
.	TRBV6-5	TRBJ2-1	15	.	CASSSDVSSYNEQFF	TGTGCCAGCAGTTCGGACGTTAGCTCCTACAATGAGCAGTTCTTC
.	TRBV2	TRBJ1-5	12	.	CASLGTDQPQHF	TGTGCCAGCCTCGGCACCGATCAGCCCCAGCATTTT
.	TRBV4-1	TRBJ2-5	15	.	CASSQLGGAQETQYF	TGCGCCAGCAGCCAACTCGGCGGGGCCCAAGAGACCCAGTACTTC
few	TRBV19	TRBJ2-1	12	.	CASSIGGNEQFF	TGTGCCAGTAGTATAGGGGGGAATGAGCAGTTCTTC
.	TRBV6-5	TRBJ1-5	14	.	CASSLDSGNQPQHF	TGTGCCAGCAGTTTGGACAGCGGAAATCAGCCCCAGCATTTT
once	TRBV4-1	TRBJ1-4	17	TRBD1	CASSQARRQGENEKLFF	TGCGCCAGCAGCCAAGCAAGAAGACAGGGCGAAAATGAAAAACTGTTTTTT
.	TRBV5-1	TRBJ1-6	13	.	CASSSSRVAPLHF	TGCGCCAGCAGCTCTTCGCGGGTGGCACCCCTCCACTTT
.	TRBV6-4	TRBJ2-3	14	.	CASSVGGYTDTQYF	TGTGCCAGCAGTGTCGGGGGCTACACAGATACGCAGTATTTT